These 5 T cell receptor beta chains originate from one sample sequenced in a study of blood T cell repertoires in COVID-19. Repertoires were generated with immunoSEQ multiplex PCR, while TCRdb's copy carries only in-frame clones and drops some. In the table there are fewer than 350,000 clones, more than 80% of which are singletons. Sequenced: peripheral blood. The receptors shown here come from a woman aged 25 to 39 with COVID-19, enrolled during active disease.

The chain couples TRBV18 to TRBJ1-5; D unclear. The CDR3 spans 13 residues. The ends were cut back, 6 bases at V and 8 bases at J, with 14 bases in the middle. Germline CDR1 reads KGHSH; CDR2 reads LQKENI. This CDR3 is CASSAKRQEPQHF. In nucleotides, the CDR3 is TGTGCCAGCTCCGCAAAAAGGCAGGAGCCCCAGCATTTT.

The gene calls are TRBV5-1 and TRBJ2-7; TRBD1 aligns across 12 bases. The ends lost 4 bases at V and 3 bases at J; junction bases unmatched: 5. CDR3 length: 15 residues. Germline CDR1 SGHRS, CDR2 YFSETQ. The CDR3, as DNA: TGCGCCAGCAGCACGGGACAGGGGGCGGACTACGAGCAGTACTTC. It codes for CASSTGQGADYEQYF.

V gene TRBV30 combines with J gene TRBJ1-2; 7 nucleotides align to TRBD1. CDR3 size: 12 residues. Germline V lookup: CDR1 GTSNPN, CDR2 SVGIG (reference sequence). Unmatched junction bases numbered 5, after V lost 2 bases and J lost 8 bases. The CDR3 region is CAWSPQGGGYTF. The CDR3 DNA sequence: TGTGCCTGGAGTCCCCAGGGGGGAGGCTACACCTTC.

DNA of the CDR3: TGTGCCAGCAGCCCTACAGGCGTCTCTAGGGGCTACACCTTC. Encoded protein: CASSPTGVSRGYTF. The chain links TRBV28 to TRBJ1-2, with D maybe TRBD1 (5 bases). The V end was cut by 6 bases, the J end by 8 bases, with 19 bases between. The CDR3 sequence is 14 residues long. The germline V gene encodes CDR1 MDHEN and CDR2 SYDVKM.

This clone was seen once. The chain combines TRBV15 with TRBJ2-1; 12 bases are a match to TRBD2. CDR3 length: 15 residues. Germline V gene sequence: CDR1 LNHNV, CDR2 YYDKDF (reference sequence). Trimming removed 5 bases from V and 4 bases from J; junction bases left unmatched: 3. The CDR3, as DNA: TGTGCCACCAGCCCACTAGCGGGAGGATACAATGAGCAGTTCTTC. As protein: CATSPLAGGYNEQFF.